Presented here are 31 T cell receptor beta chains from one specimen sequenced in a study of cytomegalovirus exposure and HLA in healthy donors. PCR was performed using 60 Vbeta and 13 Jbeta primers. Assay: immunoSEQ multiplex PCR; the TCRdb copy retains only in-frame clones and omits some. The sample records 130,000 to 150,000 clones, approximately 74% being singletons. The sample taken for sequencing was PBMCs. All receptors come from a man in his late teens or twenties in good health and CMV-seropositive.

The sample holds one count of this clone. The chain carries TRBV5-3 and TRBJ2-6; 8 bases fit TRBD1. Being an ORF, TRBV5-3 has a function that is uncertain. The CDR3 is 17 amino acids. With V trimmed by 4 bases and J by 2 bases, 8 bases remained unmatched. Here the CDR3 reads CARSPGQGFAGANVLTF. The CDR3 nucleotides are TGTGCCAGAAGCCCTGGACAGGGTTTTGCTGGGGCCAACGTCCTGACTTTC.

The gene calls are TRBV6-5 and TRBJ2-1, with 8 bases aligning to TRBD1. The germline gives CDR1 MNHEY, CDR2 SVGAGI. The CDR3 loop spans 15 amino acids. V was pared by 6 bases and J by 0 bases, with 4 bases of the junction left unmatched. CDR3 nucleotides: TGTGCCAGCAGCCGGACAGGGCCCTCCTACAATGAGCAGTTCTTC. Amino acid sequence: CASSRTGPSYNEQFF.

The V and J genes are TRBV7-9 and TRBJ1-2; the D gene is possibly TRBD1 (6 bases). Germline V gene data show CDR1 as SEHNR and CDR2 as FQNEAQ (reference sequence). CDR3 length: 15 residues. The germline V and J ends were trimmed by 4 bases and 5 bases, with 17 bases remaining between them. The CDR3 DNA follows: TGTGCCAGCAGCTCCAGGGGAGGGGAACCTTATGGCTACACCTTC. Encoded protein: CASSSRGGEPYGYTF.

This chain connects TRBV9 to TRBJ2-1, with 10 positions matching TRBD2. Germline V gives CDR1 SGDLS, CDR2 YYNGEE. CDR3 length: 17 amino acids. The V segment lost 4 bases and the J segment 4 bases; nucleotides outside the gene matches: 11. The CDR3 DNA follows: TGTGCCAGCAGCAAACAGAGGACTAGCGGAGGATACAATGAGCAGTTCTTC. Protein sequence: CASSKQRTSGGYNEQFF.

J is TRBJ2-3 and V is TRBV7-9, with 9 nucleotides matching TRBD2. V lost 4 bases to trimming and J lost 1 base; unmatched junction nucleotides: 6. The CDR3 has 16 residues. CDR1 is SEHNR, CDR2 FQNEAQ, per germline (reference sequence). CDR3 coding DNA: TGTGCCAGCAGCTCCCCGACTAGCGGAGGCACAGATACGCAGTATTTT. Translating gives CASSSPTSGGTDTQYF.

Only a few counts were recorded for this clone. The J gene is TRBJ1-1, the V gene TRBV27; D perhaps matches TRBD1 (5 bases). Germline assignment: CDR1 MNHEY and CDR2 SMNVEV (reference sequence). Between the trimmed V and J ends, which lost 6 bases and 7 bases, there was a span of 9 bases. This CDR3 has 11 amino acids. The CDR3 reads CASSRGSEAFF. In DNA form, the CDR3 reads TGTGCCAGCAGCCGGGGGAGTGAAGCTTTCTTT.

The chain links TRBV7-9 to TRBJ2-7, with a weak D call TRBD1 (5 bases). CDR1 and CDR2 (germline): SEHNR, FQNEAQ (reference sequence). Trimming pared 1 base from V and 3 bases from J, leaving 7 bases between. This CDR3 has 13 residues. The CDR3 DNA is TGTGCCAGCAGCTTAGGGACAAACTACGAGCAGTACTTC. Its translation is CASSLGTNYEQYF. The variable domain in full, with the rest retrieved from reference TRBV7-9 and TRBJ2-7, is DTGVSQNPRHKITKRGQNVTFRCDPISEHNRLYWYRQTLGQGPEFLTYFQNEAQLEKSRLLSDRFSAERPKGSFSTLEIQRTEQGDSAMYLCASSLGTNYEQYFGPGTRLTVT.

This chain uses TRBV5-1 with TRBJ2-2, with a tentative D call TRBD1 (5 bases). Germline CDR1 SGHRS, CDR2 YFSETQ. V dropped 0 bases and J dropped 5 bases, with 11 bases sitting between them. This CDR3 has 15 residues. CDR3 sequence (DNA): TGCGCCAGCAGCTTGGGTGTAGGGGCAACCGGGGAGCTGTTTTTT. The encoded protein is CASSLGVGATGELFF.

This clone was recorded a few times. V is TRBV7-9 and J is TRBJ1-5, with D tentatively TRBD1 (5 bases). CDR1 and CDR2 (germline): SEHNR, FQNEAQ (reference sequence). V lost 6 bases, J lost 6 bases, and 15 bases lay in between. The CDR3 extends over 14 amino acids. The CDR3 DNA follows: TGTGCCAGCAGTTCAGGGTCTGACGGTCAGCCCCAGCATTTT. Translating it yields CASSSGSDGQPQHF.

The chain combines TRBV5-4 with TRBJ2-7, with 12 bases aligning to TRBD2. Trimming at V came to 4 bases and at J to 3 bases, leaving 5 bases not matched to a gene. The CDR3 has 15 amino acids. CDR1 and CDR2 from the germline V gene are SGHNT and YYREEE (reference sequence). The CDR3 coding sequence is TGTGCCAGCAGCCGCTCTAGCGGGGGGGTCTACGAGCAGTACTTC. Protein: CASSRSSGGVYEQYF.

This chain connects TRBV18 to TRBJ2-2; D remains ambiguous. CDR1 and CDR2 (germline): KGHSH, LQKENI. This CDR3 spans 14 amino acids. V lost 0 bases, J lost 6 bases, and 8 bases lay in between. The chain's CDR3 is CASSPPAVPGELFF. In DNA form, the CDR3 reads TGTGCCAGCTCACCACCGGCCGTTCCCGGGGAGCTGTTTTTT.

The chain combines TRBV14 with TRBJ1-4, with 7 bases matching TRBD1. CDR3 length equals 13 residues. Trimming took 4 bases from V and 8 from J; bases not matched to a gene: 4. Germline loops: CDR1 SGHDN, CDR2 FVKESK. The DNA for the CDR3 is TGTGCCAGCAGCCTATACAGGGGCGAAAAACTGTTTTTT. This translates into CASSLYRGEKLFF. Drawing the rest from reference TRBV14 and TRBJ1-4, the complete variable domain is EAGVTQFPSHSVIEKGQTVTLRCDPISGHDNLYWYRRVMGKEIKFLLHFVKESKQDESGMPNNRFLAERTGGTYSTLKVQPAELEDSGVYFCASSLYRGEKLFFGSGTQLSVL.

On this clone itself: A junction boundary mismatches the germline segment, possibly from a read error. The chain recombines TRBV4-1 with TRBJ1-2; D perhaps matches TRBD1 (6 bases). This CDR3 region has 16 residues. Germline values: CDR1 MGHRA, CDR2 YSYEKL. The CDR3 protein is CASSQDPGQINCGYTF. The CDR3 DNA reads TGCGCCAGCAGCCAAGATCCCGGACAGATCAACTGTGGCTACACCTTC.

The CDR3 spells CASSFSGSPGELFF. CDR3 nucleotides: TGTGCCAGCAGCTTTAGCGGGAGCCCCGGGGAGCTGTTTTTT. The chain uses TRBV7-3 and TRBJ2-2; 9 nucleotides line up with TRBD2. CDR1 and CDR2 from the germline V gene are SGHTA and FQGTGA. The CDR3 spans 14 residues. V dropped 3 bases and J dropped 6; count of bases not matched to a gene: 2.

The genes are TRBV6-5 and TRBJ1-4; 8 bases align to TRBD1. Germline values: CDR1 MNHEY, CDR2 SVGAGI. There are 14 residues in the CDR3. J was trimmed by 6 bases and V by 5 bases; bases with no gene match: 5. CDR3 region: CASSRQGTDEKLFF. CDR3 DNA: TGTGCCAGCAGTCGACAGGGGACGGATGAAAAACTGTTTTTT.

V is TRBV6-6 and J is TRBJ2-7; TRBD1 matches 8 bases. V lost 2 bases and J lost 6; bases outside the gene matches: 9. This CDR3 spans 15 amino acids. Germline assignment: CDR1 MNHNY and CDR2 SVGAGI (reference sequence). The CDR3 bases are TGTGCCAGCAGTTACGCAGACAGGGGTGCTTCCGAGCAGTACTTC. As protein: CASSYADRGASEQYF.

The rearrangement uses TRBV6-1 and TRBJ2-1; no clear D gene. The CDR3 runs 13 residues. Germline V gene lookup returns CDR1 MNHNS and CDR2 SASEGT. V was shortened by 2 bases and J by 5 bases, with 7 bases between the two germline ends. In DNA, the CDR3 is TGTGCCAGCAGTGAAATTCCAAACAATGAGCAGTTCTTC. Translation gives CASSEIPNNEQFF.

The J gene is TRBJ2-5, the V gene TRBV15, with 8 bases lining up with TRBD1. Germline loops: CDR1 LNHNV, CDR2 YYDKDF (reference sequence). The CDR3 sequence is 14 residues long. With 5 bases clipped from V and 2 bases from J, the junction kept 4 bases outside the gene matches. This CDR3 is CATSFRTGQETQYF. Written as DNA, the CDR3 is TGTGCCACCAGCTTCCGGACAGGGCAAGAGACCCAGTACTTC.

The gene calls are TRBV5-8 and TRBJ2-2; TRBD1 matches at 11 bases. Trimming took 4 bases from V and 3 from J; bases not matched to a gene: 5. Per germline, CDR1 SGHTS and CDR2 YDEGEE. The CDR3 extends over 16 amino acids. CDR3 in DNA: TGTGCCAGCAGCCTAAGGGACAGGGGGTACACCGGGGAGCTGTTTTTT. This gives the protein CASSLRDRGYTGELFF.

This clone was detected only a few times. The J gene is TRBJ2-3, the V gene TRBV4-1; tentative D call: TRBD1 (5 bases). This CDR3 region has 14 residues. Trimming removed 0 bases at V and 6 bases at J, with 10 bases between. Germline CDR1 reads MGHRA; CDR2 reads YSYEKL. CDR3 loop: CASSQDPGRDTQYF. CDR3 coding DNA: TGCGCCAGCAGCCAAGACCCAGGGCGGGATACGCAGTATTTT.

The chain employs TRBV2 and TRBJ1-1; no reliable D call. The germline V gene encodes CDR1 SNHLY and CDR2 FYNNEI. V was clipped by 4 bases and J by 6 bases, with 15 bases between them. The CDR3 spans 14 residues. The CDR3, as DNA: TGTGCCAGCAGTGCAACGGTTTACCGGGCTGAAGCTTTCTTT. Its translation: CASSATVYRAEAFF.

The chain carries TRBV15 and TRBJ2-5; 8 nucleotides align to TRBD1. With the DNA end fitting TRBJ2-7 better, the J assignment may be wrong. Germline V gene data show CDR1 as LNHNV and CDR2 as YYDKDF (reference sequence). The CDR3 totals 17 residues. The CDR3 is CATSRERGQGSLYEQYF. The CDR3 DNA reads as TGTGCCACCAGCAGAGAGAGAGGACAGGGCTCTCTCTACGAGCAGTACTTC.

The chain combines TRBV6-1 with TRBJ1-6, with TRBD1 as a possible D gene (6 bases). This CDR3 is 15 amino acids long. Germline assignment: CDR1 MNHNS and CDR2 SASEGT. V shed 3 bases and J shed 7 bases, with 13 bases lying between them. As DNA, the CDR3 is TGTGCCAGCAGTGAGGCAGGGGCGTCGAATTCACCCCTCCACTTT. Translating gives CASSEAGASNSPLHF.

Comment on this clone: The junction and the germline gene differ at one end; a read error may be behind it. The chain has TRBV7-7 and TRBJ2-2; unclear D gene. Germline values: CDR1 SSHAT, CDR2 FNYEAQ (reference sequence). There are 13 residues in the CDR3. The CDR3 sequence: CASSLKTNGELFF. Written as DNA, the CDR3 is TGTGCTAGCAGCTTAAAGACAAACGGGGAGCTGTTTTTT.

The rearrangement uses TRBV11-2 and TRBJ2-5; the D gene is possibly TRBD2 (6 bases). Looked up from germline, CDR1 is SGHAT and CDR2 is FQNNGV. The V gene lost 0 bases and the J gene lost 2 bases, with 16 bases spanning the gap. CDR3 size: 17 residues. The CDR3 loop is CASSLENQRAIQETQYF. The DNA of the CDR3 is TGTGCCAGCAGCTTAGAGAACCAGCGGGCCATACAAGAGACCCAGTACTTC.

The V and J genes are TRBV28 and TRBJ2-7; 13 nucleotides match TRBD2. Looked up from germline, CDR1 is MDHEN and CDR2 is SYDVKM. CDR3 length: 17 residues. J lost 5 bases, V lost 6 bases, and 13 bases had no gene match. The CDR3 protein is CASSPRGLAGRSDEQYF. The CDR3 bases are TGTGCCAGCAGCCCCCGGGGACTAGCGGGGAGAAGTGACGAGCAGTACTTC.

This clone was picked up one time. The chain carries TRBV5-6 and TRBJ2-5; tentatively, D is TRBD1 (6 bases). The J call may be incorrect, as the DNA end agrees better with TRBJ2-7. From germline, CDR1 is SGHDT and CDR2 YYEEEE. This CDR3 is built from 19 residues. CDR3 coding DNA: TGTGCCAGCAGCTTGGCCGAAGCTTTCAGGGGCCGGGGCTCCTACGAGCAGTACTTC. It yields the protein CASSLAEAFRGRGSYEQYF.

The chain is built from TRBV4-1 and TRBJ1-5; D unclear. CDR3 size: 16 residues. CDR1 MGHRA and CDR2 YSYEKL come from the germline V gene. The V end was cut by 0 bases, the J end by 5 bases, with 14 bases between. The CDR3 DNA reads TGCGCCAGCAGCCAAGAATTGCGAGGGTTGGATCAGCCCCAGCATTTT. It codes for CASSQELRGLDQPQHF.

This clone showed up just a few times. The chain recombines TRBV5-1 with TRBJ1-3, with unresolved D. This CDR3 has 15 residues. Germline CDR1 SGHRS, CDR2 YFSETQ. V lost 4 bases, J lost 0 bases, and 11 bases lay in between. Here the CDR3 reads CASSPDSVSGNTIYF. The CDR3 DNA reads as TGCGCCAGCAGCCCTGACTCAGTCTCTGGAAACACCATATATTTT.

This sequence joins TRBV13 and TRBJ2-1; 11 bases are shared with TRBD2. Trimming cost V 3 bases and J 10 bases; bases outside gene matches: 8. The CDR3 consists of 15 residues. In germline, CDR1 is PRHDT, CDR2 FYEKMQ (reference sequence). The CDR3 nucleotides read TGTGCCAGCAGCTTTGTAGCGGGGGGGCAATACGAGCAGTTCTTC. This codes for CASSFVAGGQYEQFF.

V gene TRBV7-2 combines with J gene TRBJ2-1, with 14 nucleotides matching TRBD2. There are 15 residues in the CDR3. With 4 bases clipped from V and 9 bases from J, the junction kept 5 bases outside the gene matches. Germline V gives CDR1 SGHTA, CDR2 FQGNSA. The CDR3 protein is CASSSGLAGAGEQFF. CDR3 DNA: TGTGCCAGCAGCTCGGGACTAGCGGGAGCGGGTGAGCAGTTCTTC.